Each of the 27 T cell receptor beta chains below was sequenced from the same sample in a study of blood T cell repertoires in COVID-19. The table came from immunoSEQ multiplex PCR; TCRdb's copy has only in-frame clones and leaves some out. The sample carries about 42,000 clones, 70% to 80% recorded once. Sequences were obtained from peripheral blood. Every receptor here comes from an older woman with acute or convalescent COVID-19.

The rearrangement links TRBV27 to TRBJ1-6; D is unresolved. Trimming took 5 bases from V and 3 from J, leaving 8 bases between them. Germline V gene sequence: CDR1 MNHEY, CDR2 SMNVEV (reference sequence). CDR3 length equals 14 residues. The CDR3 DNA reads as TGTGCCAGCAGTGCGGCGGACTATAATTCACCCCTCCACTTT. As protein: CASSAADYNSPLHF.

CDR3: CASSLGGQALEQYF. The DNA of the CDR3 is TGCGCCAGCAGCTTGGGAGGACAGGCGCTTGAGCAGTACTTC. The V gene is TRBV5-1, the J gene TRBJ2-7, with TRBD1 matching over 7 bases. The CDR3 is 14 residues long. CDR1 is SGHRS, CDR2 YFSETQ, per germline. After removal of 0 bases from V and 7 bases from J, the junction contained 7 bases not matched to a gene.

CDR3 sequence: CASSVGRVTNEKLFF. The CDR3 DNA reads as TGTGCCAGCAGCGTAGGCCGGGTTACTAATGAAAAACTGTTTTTT. The rearrangement uses TRBV9 and TRBJ1-4; D uncertain. CDR3 length: 15 amino acids. V gave up 0 bases and J gave up 2 bases, with 8 bases separating them. CDR1 and CDR2 (germline): SGDLS, YYNGEE.

This clone appeared a single time. The CDR3 DNA follows: TGTGCCAGCAGCCGTCGACAGGGCTCCTATCTGAATGAAAAACTGTTTTTT. Translated: CASSRRQGSYLNEKLFF. This rearrangement joins TRBV7-9 to TRBJ1-4; TRBD1 matches 7 bases. Germline-derived CDR1 and CDR2 are SEHNR and FQNEAQ (reference sequence). The V gene end was trimmed by 5 bases and the J gene end by 5 bases; junction bases not matched to a gene: 14. This CDR3 is built from 17 residues.

V gene TRBV6-6 combines with J gene TRBJ2-2, with D unresolved. Germline lookup yields CDR1 MNHNY and CDR2 SVGAGI (reference sequence). The CDR3 extends over 14 amino acids. V shed 7 bases and J shed 0 bases, with 9 bases lying between them. In nucleotides, the CDR3 is TGTGCCAGCATTACAACCCCGAACACCGGGGAGCTGTTTTTT. Its protein product is CASITTPNTGELFF.

The chain recombines TRBV2 with TRBJ1-5; D uncertain. CDR3 size: 18 residues. The germline CDR1 and CDR2 sequences are SNHLY and FYNNEI. Trimming removed 6 bases from V and 0 bases from J, with 21 bases in between. This chain's CDR3 is CASSRGPRRGYSNQPQHF. The CDR3 DNA sequence: TGTGCCAGCAGCCGTGGACCCCGGCGGGGATATAGCAATCAGCCCCAGCATTTT.

This sequence joins TRBV7-8 and TRBJ1-1, with D unclear. The CDR3 has 14 amino acids. V lost 1 base to trimming and J lost 6 bases, with 12 bases between them. Germline V gives CDR1 SGHVS, CDR2 FQNEAQ. The CDR3 region has the DNA TGTGCCAGCAGCTTAGGACGGTCAGGCCCTGAAGCTTTCTTT. Its translation is CASSLGRSGPEAFF.

The V and J genes are TRBV24-1 and TRBJ1-2; D is unclear. CDR3 length: 14 residues. Germline V gives CDR1 KGHDR, CDR2 SFDVKD. The V end was cut by 4 bases, the J end by 4 bases, with 12 bases between. The CDR3 DNA is TGTGCCACCAGTGAGGGCCCGACCATCTATGGCTACACCTTC. It translates to CATSEGPTIYGYTF.

This chain links TRBV3-1 (or the pseudogene TRBV3-2) with TRBJ2-1; 13 nucleotides match TRBD2. This CDR3 region has 16 residues. V trimming: 4 bases; J trimming: 6 bases; junction bases outside the gene matches: 6. Germline assignment: CDR1 LGHDT and CDR2 YNNKEL (reference sequence). The CDR3 bases are TGTGCCAGCAGCCCAGGACTAGCGGGAGTTATCAATGAGCAGTTCTTC. It encodes CASSPGLAGVINEQFF.

This sequence joins TRBV2 and TRBJ2-3; D is uncertain. CDR1 SNHLY and CDR2 FYNNEI come from the germline V gene. This CDR3 comprises 12 residues. Between the trimmed V and J ends, which lost 5 bases and 11 bases, there was a span of 14 bases. CDR3 DNA: TGTGCCAGCAGTATTCAGGCCCCTCGGCAGTATTTT. Amino acids: CASSIQAPRQYF. Using reference TRBV2 and TRBJ2-3 for the parts outside the CDR3, the full variable domain is EPEVTQTPSHQVTQMGQEVILRCVPISNHLYFYWYRQILGQKVEFLVSFYNNEISEKSEIFDDQFSVERPDGSNFTLKIRSTKLEDSAMYFCASSIQAPRQYFGPGTRLTVL.

The chain joins TRBV15 to TRBJ2-3; a weak D match, TRBD2 (5 bases). The CDR3 extends over 15 amino acids. V was pared by 0 bases and J by 4 bases, with 11 bases between. CDR1 and CDR2 from the germline V gene are LNHNV and YYDKDF (reference sequence). CDR3 coding DNA: TGTGCCACCAGCAGAGATCCCCGAGGGTCAGATACGCAGTATTTT. Its protein product is CATSRDPRGSDTQYF.

The J gene is TRBJ2-3, the V gene TRBV10-1, with 8 nucleotides matching TRBD2. The CDR3 is made up of 14 amino acids. The V segment lost 3 bases and the J segment 6 bases; nucleotides outside the gene matches: 5. Germline lookup yields CDR1 WNHNN and CDR2 SYGVQD (reference sequence). The DNA of the CDR3 is TGCGCCAGCAGTGAAGGGACTAGAGCGGATACGCAGTATTTT. Encoded protein: CASSEGTRADTQYF.

The V call is TRBV7-9, the J call TRBJ1-1; D unclear. The CDR3 sequence is 14 residues long. The germline V and J ends were trimmed by 1 base and 5 bases, with 11 bases remaining between them. Germline lookup yields CDR1 SEHNR and CDR2 FQNEAQ (reference sequence). Here the CDR3 DNA reads TGTGCCAGCAGCTTAGTGGGGAGGAGAACTGAAGCTTTCTTT. The encoded protein is CASSLVGRRTEAFF.

There are a few counts of this clone. V gene TRBV5-1 combines with J gene TRBJ1-1; D may be TRBD1 (5 bases). V lost 6 bases and J 7 bases, leaving 16 bases between the germline ends. Per germline, CDR1 SGHRS and CDR2 YFSETQ. This CDR3 spans 13 amino acids. DNA for the CDR3: TGCGCCAGCACTTCAAGAAGGGGTAATGAAGCTTTCTTT. Amino acid sequence: CASTSRRGNEAFF. The whole variable domain, remainder taken from reference TRBV5-1 and TRBJ1-1, is KAGVTQTPRYLIKTRGQQVTLSCSPISGHRSVSWYQQTPGQGLQFLFEYFSETQRNKGNFPGRFSGRQFSNSRSEMNVSTLELGDSALYLCASTSRRGNEAFFGQGTRLTVV.

J is TRBJ1-2 and V is TRBV7-9, with D perhaps TRBD1 (6 bases). Germline V gene sequence: CDR1 SEHNR, CDR2 FQNEAQ (reference sequence). The CDR3 has 14 residues. Trimming stripped 2 bases from V and 4 bases from J, with 11 bases between. The CDR3 loop is CASSLQGQGYGYTF. As DNA, the CDR3 is TGTGCCAGCAGCTTACAGGGGCAGGGCTATGGCTACACCTTC. Together with reference TRBV7-9 and TRBJ1-2, the CDR3 gives the full variable domain: DTGVSQNPRHKITKRGQNVTFRCDPISEHNRLYWYRQTLGQGPEFLTYFQNEAQLEKSRLLSDRFSAERPKGSFSTLEIQRTEQGDSAMYLCASSLQGQGYGYTFGSGTRLTVV.

This clone was seen once. The chain couples TRBV20-1 to TRBJ1-2; TRBD1 is a possible D gene (5 bases). Trimming left V 3 bases short and J 0 bases short, with 8 bases between. Germline V gene lookup returns CDR1 DFQATT and CDR2 SNEGSKA (reference sequence). The CDR3 totals 13 residues. The CDR3 here is CSASRQTNYGYTF. In DNA, the CDR3 is TGCAGTGCTAGTCGACAGACTAACTATGGCTACACCTTC.

The chain is built from TRBV5-1 and TRBJ2-1; D is perhaps TRBD2 (6 bases). The V and J ends lost 1 base and 9 bases respectively, with 17 bases between them. Germline V gene lookup returns CDR1 SGHRS and CDR2 YFSETQ. The CDR3 length is 15 residues. CDR3 protein: CASSLRGLELGEQFF. CDR3 coding DNA: TGCGCCAGCAGCTTGAGGGGACTGGAGTTGGGTGAGCAGTTCTTC.

The rearrangement uses TRBV7-9 and TRBJ1-1, with D perhaps matching TRBD1 (6 bases). V was clipped by 8 bases and J by 5 bases, with 18 bases between them. CDR1 is SEHNR, CDR2 FQNEAQ, per germline (reference sequence). CDR3 length: 14 residues. CDR3 DNA: TGTGCCAGCGGGATGGGGGCCCCGGGTACTGAAGCTTTCTTT. Translating gives CASGMGAPGTEAFF.

J is TRBJ2-3 and V is TRBV28, with D uncertain. The germline V gene encodes CDR1 MDHEN and CDR2 SYDVKM. V was pared by 7 bases and J by 4 bases, with 12 bases between. This CDR3 is built from 13 residues. Here the CDR3 reads CASTLSSADTQYF. As DNA, the CDR3 is TGTGCCAGCACCTTATCGTCCGCAGATACGCAGTATTTT.

The chain employs TRBV5-1 and TRBJ2-7, with 7 bases fitting TRBD1. This CDR3 region has 15 residues. After removal of 7 bases from V and 3 bases from J, the junction contained 13 bases not matched to a gene. The germline V gene encodes CDR1 SGHRS and CDR2 YFSETQ. CDR3 sequence: CASAALTGIDYEQYF. Written as DNA, the CDR3 is TGCGCCAGCGCTGCTCTGACAGGGATCGACTACGAGCAGTACTTC.

This clone was seen a handful of times. The chain joins TRBV25-1 to TRBJ2-7; tentative D call: TRBD1 (6 bases). Germline V gives CDR1 MGHDK, CDR2 SYGVNS. V was shortened by 4 bases and J by 3 bases, with 16 bases between the two germline ends. The CDR3 length is 15 residues. The CDR3 coding sequence is TGTGCCAGCAGTGGATTGGACAGAGCCCGCTACGAGCAGTACTTC. Protein: CASSGLDRARYEQYF.

The chain recombines TRBV25-1 with TRBJ2-7, with a weak D call TRBD1 (6 bases). Trimming cost V 4 bases and J 2 bases, with 15 bases left between them. Per the germline V gene, CDR1 is MGHDK and CDR2 is SYGVNS. CDR3 length equals 15 residues. Written as DNA, the CDR3 is TGTGCCAGCAGTGGGTTCACTACAGGGACCTACGAGCAGTACTTC. Its translation is CASSGFTTGTYEQYF.

This clone has only one observation. The chain employs TRBV4-1 and TRBJ2-2, with TRBD2 as a possible D gene (5 bases). Germline CDR1 reads MGHRA; CDR2 reads YSYEKL. CDR3 length equals 16 residues. Trimming removed 0 bases at V and 3 bases at J, with 11 bases between. The CDR3 spells CASSQEVGLYTGELFF. In DNA form, the CDR3 reads TGCGCCAGCAGCCAAGAGGTAGGACTGTACACCGGGGAGCTGTTTTTT.

The genes are TRBV7-9 and TRBJ2-4; 11 positions match TRBD1. J was trimmed by 9 bases and V by 3 bases; bases with no gene match: 7. Per the germline V gene, CDR1 is SEHNR and CDR2 is FQNEAQ (reference sequence). The CDR3 contains 15 residues. The CDR3, as DNA: TGTGCCAGCAGCTTGACCGGGACAGGGGGAATCATTCAGTACTTC. Translation: CASSLTGTGGIIQYF.

Concerning this clone itself: Other nucleotide sequences in the sample specify the same CDR3. The chain employs TRBV28 and TRBJ1-1; 10 nucleotides align to TRBD1. Looked up from germline, CDR1 is MDHEN and CDR2 is SYDVKM. The V gene end was trimmed by 3 bases and the J gene end by 0 bases; junction bases not matched to a gene: 7. The CDR3 spans 17 residues. The CDR3 reads CASSLSRDRGLNTEAFF. CDR3 DNA: TGTGCCAGCAGTTTGTCCCGGGACAGGGGATTGAACACTGAAGCTTTCTTT.

J is TRBJ2-3 and V is TRBV6-5; tentatively, D is TRBD1 (6 bases). Germline CDR1 reads MNHEY; CDR2 reads SVGAGI. Trimming took off 8 bases at V and 2 bases at J, with 17 bases between the two ends. The CDR3 consists of 15 residues. The CDR3 protein is CASGGLQIFTDTQYF. The CDR3 region has the DNA TGTGCCAGCGGGGGCCTTCAGATTTTCACAGATACGCAGTATTTT.

This chain links TRBV25-1 with TRBJ2-2, with TRBD1 matching over 7 bases. CDR3 length equals 16 residues. Trimming cost V 5 bases and J 2 bases; bases outside gene matches: 8. Germline-derived CDR1 and CDR2 are MGHDK and SYGVNS. CDR3 bases: TGTGCCAGCAGTAGCCGGGACAGAGTTAACACCGGGGAGCTGTTTTTT. Its protein product is CASSSRDRVNTGELFF.